This TCR beta chain originates from a study of T cells in Graves' hyperthyroidism and ophthalmopathy. Study-level information: Blood was drawn when the patient was first diagnosed and still untreated.

Trimming left V 0 bases short and J 11 bases short, with 8 bases between. This CDR3 region has 13 residues. CDR1 MNHNY and CDR2 SVGAGI come from the germline V gene (reference sequence). Amplified TCR beta CDR3 regions derived from RNA transcripts. RT-PCR in the first round (using the HTBI primer set) targeted the TCR CDR3. Each CDR3 protein is one row after TCRdb ran MiXCR on the multiplex PCR reads. This table holds nearly 750,000 distinct CDR3 sequences, approximately 40% found once. Study-wide points: Peripheral blood also featured most of the thyroid clonotypes expanded above 0.001.

This clonotype was observed a few times. Its antigen is not known. The receptor's source is a woman aged 40 to 55 with Graves' hyperthyroidism. The chain combines TRBV6-6 with TRBJ1-6; D is possibly TRBD1 (5 bases). Sequencing input: blood. The CDR3 protein is CASSYSWGAPLHF. The CDR3 DNA is TGTGCCAGCAGTTACTCTTGGGGGGCACCCCTCCACTTT.